The 10 T cell receptor beta chains in this list originate from one sample, sequenced in a study of CD8+CD57+ T cells in acquired aplastic anemia. Genomic DNA, the template, was used for profiling of the TCR beta VDJ and CDR3. One entry per CDR3 protein results from TCRdb running MiXCR on the reads. The sample lists around 150,000 distinct CDR3 sequences; approximately 40% were seen once. Specimen: sorted CD4+, CD8+, or CD8+CD57+ T cells (not recorded which) from PBMCs. These receptors were taken from a human donor in good health.

The chain joins TRBV24-1 to TRBJ2-1; 7 bases match TRBD1. The J segment lost 12 bases and the V segment lost 4 bases, leaving 8 bases of the junction unmatched. The germline CDR1 and CDR2 sequences are KGHDR and SFDVKD. This CDR3 is built from 13 residues. The CDR3 is CATSDPYRGRQFF. For the CDR3, the DNA is TGTGCCACCAGTGACCCTTACAGGGGTAGGCAGTTCTTC.

The rearrangement links TRBV7-8 to TRBJ2-7; TRBD1 matches at 12 bases. CDR1 is SGHVS and CDR2 is FQNEAQ in the germline V gene. This CDR3 is built from 16 residues. V lost 5 bases to trimming and J lost 4 bases; unmatched junction nucleotides: 9. Here the CDR3 reads CASSLGQGAPLYEQYF. CDR3 coding DNA: TGTGCCAGCAGCCTGGGACAGGGGGCGCCCCTTTACGAGCAGTACTTC. Supplemented by reference TRBV7-8 and TRBJ2-7, the full variable domain reads GAGVSQSPRYKVAKRGQDVALRCDPISGHVSLFWYQQALGQGPEFLTYFQNEAQLDKSGLPSDRFFAERPEGSVSTLKIQRTQQEDSAVYLCASSLGQGAPLYEQYFGPGTRLTVT.

CDR3 in amino acids: CASSPGTGGYEQYF. Here the CDR3 DNA reads TGCGCCAGCAGCCCAGGGACAGGGGGCTACGAGCAGTACTTC. This chain uses TRBV5-1 with TRBJ2-7; 11 bases fit TRBD1. Per the germline V gene, CDR1 is SGHRS and CDR2 is YFSETQ. This CDR3 has 14 amino acids. The V and J ends lost 4 bases and 3 bases, in that order; junction bases with no gene match: 3.

This chain connects TRBV15 to TRBJ2-5, with D possibly matching TRBD2 (6 bases). Trimming removed 3 bases at V and 5 bases at J, with 16 bases between. Germline V gene lookup returns CDR1 LNHNV and CDR2 YYDKDF (reference sequence). The CDR3 runs 15 residues. This CDR3 is CATSSLAGGGETQYF. The CDR3 DNA reads TGTGCCACCAGCAGCCTCGCAGGAGGAGGGGAGACCCAGTACTTC.

This clonotype was seen at least ten times. The rearrangement uses TRBV2 and TRBJ2-1; D might be TRBD2 (6 bases). CDR3 length: 11 residues. The germline V gene has CDR1 SNHLY and CDR2 FYNNEI. V was shortened by 6 bases and J by 7 bases, with 7 bases between the two germline ends. The CDR3 protein is CASREGNEQFF. In DNA, the CDR3 is TGTGCCAGCAGGGAGGGGAATGAGCAGTTCTTC. The full variable domain, rest sourced from reference TRBV2 and TRBJ2-1, is EPEVTQTPSHQVTQMGQEVILRCVPISNHLYFYWYRQILGQKVEFLVSFYNNEISEKSEIFDDQFSVERPDGSNFTLKIRSTKLEDSAMYFCASREGNEQFFGPGTRLTVL.

This chain connects TRBV29-1 to TRBJ1-1, with D unclear. The CDR3 sequence is 13 residues long. Germline assignment: CDR1 SQVTM and CDR2 ANQGSEA. V was shortened by 5 bases and J by 3 bases, with 13 bases between the two germline ends. The CDR3 DNA reads TGCAGCGTTTCGGTTCGAGGTGACACTGAAGCTTTCTTT. Translating it yields CSVSVRGDTEAFF.

This clonotype was seen at least ten times. The chain couples TRBV7-9 to TRBJ1-1; 11 nucleotides agree with TRBD1. The CDR3 has 15 amino acids. The V and J ends lost 5 bases and 5 bases, in that order; junction bases with no gene match: 7. The V gene's germline CDR1 is SEHNR and CDR2 FQNEAQ (reference sequence). The CDR3 DNA sequence: TGTGCCAGCAGCCTTGGACAGGGGGCATATACTGAAGCTTTCTTT. It yields the protein CASSLGQGAYTEAFF.

V usage is TRBV10-3 and J usage is TRBJ2-5; 8 nucleotides align to TRBD1. The V gene end was trimmed by 4 bases and the J gene end by 5 bases; junction bases not matched to a gene: 9. The CDR3 contains 15 residues. From germline, CDR1 is ENHRY and CDR2 SYGVKD. The CDR3 is CAISAGDRPRETQYF. DNA for the CDR3: TGTGCCATCAGTGCGGGGGACAGGCCTCGGGAGACCCAGTACTTC.

This clonotype occurred many times. V gene TRBV15 combines with J gene TRBJ1-2; D uncertain. The CDR3 sequence is 16 residues long. V dropped 1 base and J dropped 3 bases, with 15 bases sitting between them. Per the germline V gene, CDR1 is LNHNV and CDR2 is YYDKDF (reference sequence). The CDR3 sequence is CATSRVLPRMHYGYTF. In DNA form, the CDR3 reads TGTGCCACCAGCAGAGTCCTCCCTCGGATGCACTATGGCTACACCTTC.

The V gene is TRBV11-1, the J gene TRBJ1-1, with 10 bases fitting TRBD1. Trimming removed 4 bases from V and 3 bases from J; junction bases left unmatched: 5. Germline CDR1 and CDR2: SGHAT and FQDESV (reference sequence). The CDR3 loop spans 15 amino acids. CDR3 nucleotides: TGTGCCAGCAGCTGGGACAGGGGTTTCTACACTGAAGCTTTCTTT. It is translated as CASSWDRGFYTEAFF.